This paragraph covers one TCR beta chain sequence. The data originate from a study of T cells in Graves' hyperthyroidism and ophthalmopathy. Trimming took off 0 bases at V and 6 bases at J, with 16 bases between the two ends. Germline V gene lookup returns CDR1 SGDLS and CDR2 YYNGEE. The CDR3 length is 16 residues. The CDR3 regions of TCR beta were amplified from RNA transcripts. The HTBI primer set drove a first-round RT-PCR of the TCR CDR3. MiXCR, applied by TCRdb to the multiplex PCR reads, yields one record per CDR3 protein. The sample holds about 360,000 distinct CDR3 sequences, less than 15% seen once.

Sequences were obtained from blood. This TCR came from a woman aged 18-30 years with Graves' hyperthyroidism. The J gene is TRBJ2-1, the V gene TRBV9, with D perhaps given as TRBD1 or TRBD2 (5 bases each). The CDR3 sequence is CASSVGGTMRGNEQFF. The CDR3 DNA reads TGTGCCAGCAGCGTAGGAGGCACCATGAGGGGCAATGAGCAGTTCTTC.